These 29 T cell receptor beta chains share one sample of origin, sequenced in a study of control samples from healthy donors and cancer patients. Produced via immunoSEQ multiplex PCR; TCRdb's table is partial and in-frame only. The sample yields more than 50,000 clones, approximately 95% seen once. The sample consisted of blood. All receptors derive from a woman aged 18-30 years in good health.

The rearrangement joins TRBV6-6 to TRBJ1-4, with D tentatively TRBD1 (6 bases). V was clipped by 2 bases and J by 5 bases, with 12 bases between them. The CDR3 covers 15 residues. The germline V gene encodes CDR1 MNHNY and CDR2 SVGAGI (reference sequence). The CDR3 sequence: CASSYPGRGNEKLFF. The CDR3 DNA is TGTGCCAGCAGTTACCCTGGAAGGGGGAATGAAAAACTGTTTTTT.

This rearrangement joins TRBV25-1 to TRBJ2-1; possible D gene TRBD2, 6 bases. The CDR3 runs to 11 residues. Trimming took off 8 bases at V and 9 bases at J, with 11 bases between the two ends. Germline-derived CDR1 and CDR2 are MGHDK and SYGVNS. The CDR3 DNA is TGTGCCAGCTCCCCCGGGGGTGAGCAGTTCTTC. It translates to CASSPGGEQFF.

V and J are TRBV6-5 and TRBJ2-7, with 9 bases fitting TRBD1. Unmatched junction bases numbered 7, after V lost 5 bases and J lost 5 bases. The CDR3 covers 14 residues. The germline gives CDR1 MNHEY, CDR2 SVGAGI. CDR3 in amino acids: CASSRRDRDHEQYF. Written as DNA, the CDR3 is TGTGCCAGCAGTCGCCGGGACAGGGACCACGAGCAGTACTTC.

The V gene is TRBV9, the J gene TRBJ1-6; the D is unclear. Trimming left V 3 bases short and J 8 bases short, with 12 bases between. The CDR3 runs 14 residues. The germline CDR1 and CDR2 sequences are SGDLS and YYNGEE. For the CDR3, the DNA is TGTGCCAGCAGCGGTACCGGCGAACATTCACCCCTCCACTTT. Its protein product is CASSGTGEHSPLHF.

The CDR3 loop reads CASSLRRGDNQPQHF. The DNA for the CDR3 is TGTGCCAGCAGCTTAAGAAGAGGGGACAATCAGCCCCAGCATTTT. The chain couples TRBV7-8 to TRBJ1-5; D might be TRBD1 (5 bases). The germline V and J ends were trimmed by 2 bases and 3 bases, with 11 bases remaining between them. Per germline, CDR1 SGHVS and CDR2 FQNEAQ. The CDR3 has 15 amino acids.

J is TRBJ2-2 and V is TRBV5-6; a weak D match, TRBD2 (5 bases). This CDR3 has 12 residues. Germline assignment: CDR1 SGHDT and CDR2 YYEEEE. Trimming pared 5 bases from V and 8 bases from J, leaving 10 bases between. For the CDR3, the DNA is TGTGCCAGCAGGCTAGCCGCAGGGGAGCTGTTTTTT. Translating gives CASRLAAGELFF.

The CDR3 DNA follows: TGTGCCAGCAGTTACTCGATACGGGGCTACACCTTC. This gives the protein CASSYSIRGYTF. The chain is built from TRBV6-2 or TRBV6-3 and TRBJ1-2; D unresolved. V was shortened by 0 bases and J by 8 bases, with 7 bases between the two germline ends. From germline, CDR1 is MNHEY and CDR2 SVGEGT. This CDR3 spans 12 amino acids.

V usage is TRBV10-3 and J usage is TRBJ1-5, with D hard to call. This CDR3 is 13 amino acids long. V was trimmed by 3 bases and J by 6 bases, leaving 9 bases between them. Germline loops: CDR1 ENHRY, CDR2 SYGVKD. The CDR3 nucleotides are TGTGCCATCAGTGAACAAGATCGTCAGCCCCAGCATTTT. It codes for CAISEQDRQPQHF.

The chain links TRBV19 to TRBJ1-1; D gene unclear. V lost 0 bases and J lost 7, with 9 bases in between. The CDR3 runs 13 residues. Germline values: CDR1 LNHDA, CDR2 SQIVND (reference sequence). The CDR3 nucleotides read TGTGCCAGTAGTATAGATCCAGGTCTTGAAGCTTTCTTT. Translated, it gives CASSIDPGLEAFF.

The J gene is TRBJ1-4, the V gene TRBV7-2; D might be TRBD1 (6 bases). Germline V CDR1 and CDR2: SGHTA, FQGNSA. V gave up 5 bases and J gave up 8 bases, with 12 bases separating them. The CDR3 runs to 13 residues. For the CDR3, the DNA is TGTGCCAGCAGCGCGGGACATTACGAAAAACTGTTTTTT. Protein product: CASSAGHYEKLFF.

With respect to this clone: Distinct nucleotide sequences in the sample also encode this CDR3. The V and J genes are TRBV6-2 or TRBV6-3 and TRBJ2-7; tentatively, D is TRBD1 (6 bases). This CDR3 comprises 15 residues. From germline, CDR1 is MNHEY and CDR2 SVGEGT. Trimming left V 2 bases short and J 4 bases short, with 15 bases between. DNA for the CDR3: TGTGCCAGCAGTTACAGGCAGGGGCCTTCTTACGAGCAGTACTTC. Translated, it gives CASSYRQGPSYEQYF.

The V gene is TRBV2, the J gene TRBJ2-3; 9 positions match TRBD2. Germline V lookup: CDR1 SNHLY, CDR2 FYNNEI. This CDR3 has 14 amino acids. With V trimmed by 8 bases and J by 2 bases, 5 bases remained unmatched. CDR3 residues: CASGLASNTDTQYF. The CDR3, as DNA: TGTGCCAGCGGACTAGCGAGCAACACAGATACGCAGTATTTT.

The gene calls are TRBV5-1 and TRBJ1-3; TRBD1 matches at 7 bases. V lost 0 bases to trimming and J lost 4 bases; unmatched junction nucleotides: 1. Germline V gene data show CDR1 as SGHRS and CDR2 as YFSETQ. CDR3 size: 14 residues. The CDR3 DNA is TGCGCCAGCAGCTTGGCGGGACAGGGAAACACCATATATTTT. Its protein product is CASSLAGQGNTIYF.

The gene calls are TRBV4-1 and TRBJ2-2, with TRBD1 matching 7 bases. There are 15 residues in the CDR3. The germline CDR1 and CDR2 sequences are MGHRA and YSYEKL. V dropped 0 bases and J dropped 6; count of bases not matched to a gene: 4. CDR3 in amino acids: CASSQDSQGAGELFF. The CDR3 nucleotides are TGCGCCAGCAGCCAAGATAGTCAGGGGGCCGGGGAGCTGTTTTTT.

The V call is TRBV6-1, the J call TRBJ2-3, with D perhaps matching TRBD1 (5 bases). Trimming cost V 0 bases and J 0 bases, with 10 bases left between them. Per germline, CDR1 MNHNS and CDR2 SASEGT. CDR3 length: 16 amino acids. Written as DNA, the CDR3 is TGTGCCAGCAGTGAAGCGACAGACTCTAGCACAGATACGCAGTATTTT. Protein product: CASSEATDSSTDTQYF.

The chain uses TRBV9 and TRBJ2-3; no definite D call. This CDR3 comprises 16 residues. The V gene lost 0 bases and the J gene lost 0 bases, with 11 bases spanning the gap. CDR1 is SGDLS, CDR2 YYNGEE, per germline. The chain's CDR3 is CASSVVGRTSTDTQYF. CDR3 nucleotides: TGTGCCAGCAGCGTAGTGGGTAGAACTAGCACAGATACGCAGTATTTT.

This clone was counted a single time. The chain has TRBV18 and TRBJ2-1; D tentatively reads TRBD1 or TRBD2 (6 bases each). The CDR3 loop spans 16 amino acids. The V and J ends lost 0 bases and 6 bases respectively, with 15 bases between them. Per germline, CDR1 KGHSH and CDR2 LQKENI. CDR3 nucleotide sequence: TGTGCCAGCTCACCACCGGGGGGCGGATTTGCCAATGAGCAGTTCTTC. Its translation is CASSPPGGGFANEQFF.

The V gene is TRBV7-9, the J gene TRBJ1-4; tentatively, D is TRBD1 (6 bases). This CDR3 region has 14 residues. V lost 5 bases and J lost 5, with 12 bases in between. CDR1 SEHNR and CDR2 FQNEAQ come from the germline V gene (reference sequence). This CDR3 is CASSPGDKNEKLFF. The CDR3 nucleotides read TGTGCCAGCAGCCCCGGGGACAAGAATGAAAAACTGTTTTTT.

The chain carries TRBV11-2 and TRBJ2-7; the match to TRBD1 covers 8 bases. Germline assignment: CDR1 SGHAT and CDR2 FQNNGV. V trimming: 6 bases; J trimming: 0 bases; junction bases outside the gene matches: 10. CDR3 size: 16 residues. Here the CDR3 reads CASRSRGQGSSYEQYF. For the CDR3, the DNA is TGTGCCAGCAGATCTAGAGGACAGGGTAGCTCCTACGAGCAGTACTTC. The full variable domain, rest sourced from reference TRBV11-2 and TRBJ2-7, is EAGVAQSPRYKIIEKRQSVAFWCNPISGHATLYWYQQILGQGPKLLIQFQNNGVVDDSQLPKDRFSAERLKGVDSTLKIQPAKLEDSAVYLCASRSRGQGSSYEQYFGPGTRLTVT.

The chain is built from TRBV6-5 and TRBJ2-1; D unresolved. This CDR3 comprises 16 residues. Deletions cut 3 bases from V and 7 bases from J, with 19 bases between. Germline V gene sequence: CDR1 MNHEY, CDR2 SVGAGI. CDR3 coding DNA: TGTGCCAGCAGTTATACCGGTAGGCCTCTTGGGAATGAGCAGTTCTTC. This gives the protein CASSYTGRPLGNEQFF.

The chain joins TRBV9 to TRBJ2-3, with D possibly being TRBD1 (5 bases). This CDR3 spans 15 amino acids. From germline, CDR1 is SGDLS and CDR2 YYNGEE. Deletions cut 0 bases from V and 3 bases from J, with 11 bases between. This CDR3 reads CASSVGEGETDTQYF. In DNA, the CDR3 is TGTGCCAGCAGCGTAGGAGAAGGGGAAACAGATACGCAGTATTTT.

The gene calls are TRBV5-4 and TRBJ2-3; a possible D gene is TRBD1 (6 bases). CDR3 length equals 17 residues. CDR1 is SGHNT and CDR2 is YYREEE in the germline V gene (reference sequence). The V end lost 1 base, the J end lost 6 bases, and 21 bases lay between the germline ends. The CDR3 nucleotides are TGTGCCAGCAGCTTGCGGGCTCTGACCAGGGGCGGTGATACGCAGTATTTT. This sequence encodes CASSLRALTRGGDTQYF.

This clone was recorded a few times. V and J are TRBV30 and TRBJ1-2; a possible D gene is TRBD1 (6 bases). Germline CDR1 GTSNPN, CDR2 SVGIG (reference sequence). The CDR3 extends over 14 amino acids. CDR3 sequence: CAHSSGGFLNGYTF. In DNA, the CDR3 is TGTGCTCATAGTAGCGGGGGCTTCCTTAATGGCTACACCTTC. The full variable domain, rest sourced from reference TRBV30 and TRBJ1-2, is SQTIHQWPATLVQPVGSPLSLECTVEGTSNPNLYWYRQAAGRGLQLLFYSVGIGQISSEVPQNLSASRPQDRQFILSSKKLLLSDSGFYLCAHSSGGFLNGYTFGSGTRLTVV.

V and J are TRBV21-1 and TRBJ1-1. TRBV21-1 represents a pseudogene. The CDR3 consists of 14 residues. CDR3 residues: CASSKLCWDTEAFF. The CDR3 nucleotides read TGTGCCAGCAGCAAACTCTGCTGGGACACTGAAGCTTTCTTT.

This rearrangement joins TRBV30 to TRBJ1-2; D is perhaps TRBD1 (5 bases). Germline V gives CDR1 GTSNPN, CDR2 SVGIG (reference sequence). Trimming pared 0 bases from V and 6 bases from J, leaving 14 bases between. The CDR3 has 14 amino acids. The CDR3 nucleotides read TGTGCCTGGAGTGTCCGAAGGGGAACTAATGGCTACACCTTC. It codes for CAWSVRRGTNGYTF.

V usage is TRBV19 and J usage is TRBJ1-5, with 10 bases identical to TRBD1. Germline CDR1 reads LNHDA; CDR2 reads SQIVND (reference sequence). With V trimmed by 5 bases and J by 6 bases, 4 bases remained unmatched. This CDR3 spans 14 amino acids. The CDR3 is CASSVTGGGQPQHF. CDR3 in DNA: TGTGCCAGTAGTGTGACAGGGGGCGGTCAGCCCCAGCATTTT.

The chain is built from TRBV7-4 and TRBJ2-7, with 9 positions matching TRBD1. The CDR3 spans 14 residues. V shed 5 bases and J 3 bases; nucleotides not matched to a gene: 5. Germline CDR1 SGHVT, CDR2 SQSDAQ. CDR3 protein: CASSIRDRDYEQYF. Written as DNA, the CDR3 is TGTGCCAGCAGCATCAGGGACAGGGACTACGAGCAGTACTTC.

This rearrangement joins TRBV2 to TRBJ1-3; D is possibly TRBD1 (5 bases). There are 16 residues in the CDR3. The germline V gene has CDR1 SNHLY and CDR2 FYNNEI. The ends were cut back, 6 bases at V and 0 bases at J, with 15 bases in the middle. The CDR3 here is CASSLDSSYSGNTIYF. The CDR3 nucleotides are TGTGCCAGCAGCCTCGACAGTTCGTACTCTGGAAACACCATATATTTT.

The genes are TRBV3-1 (or the pseudogene TRBV3-2) and TRBJ1-2, with D perhaps TRBD1 (5 bases). The CDR3 contains 15 residues. V was cut by 1 base and J by 4 bases, with 13 bases left in between. Germline CDR1 and CDR2: LGHDT and YNNKEL (reference sequence). CDR3 nucleotide sequence: TGTGCCAGCAGCCAAGGGGTAGAGGGGAGCTATGGCTACACCTTC. Protein product: CASSQGVEGSYGYTF.